The clone carrying this TCR beta chain occurred many times. What it recognizes is unknown. This CDR3 is 14 amino acids long. Germline V gene lookup returns CDR1 MNHNS and CDR2 SASEGT. The germline V and J ends were trimmed by 1 base and 2 bases, with 7 bases remaining between them. The sample is drawn from a study of shared clonotypes between healthy human individuals. General study results and limits: Against clonotypes common to all four donors, non-shared ones had lower generation probabilities. The small donor group covered limited genetic and exposure diversity.

Measured with immunoSEQ multiplex PCR; TCRdb has only the in-frame clones, and not every one. The sample lists approximately 700,000 clones; around 78% were seen once. This TCR came from a woman aged 25-40 years in good health. The V and J genes are TRBV6-1 and TRBJ2-3; D is unclear. The specimen was memory CD4+ T cells sorted from blood. Noted subset: CD45RA-negative fraction. CDR3 sequence reads: CASSEDPDTDTQYF. CDR3 nucleotides: TGTGCCAGCAGTGAAGACCCAGACACAGATACGCAGTATTTT.